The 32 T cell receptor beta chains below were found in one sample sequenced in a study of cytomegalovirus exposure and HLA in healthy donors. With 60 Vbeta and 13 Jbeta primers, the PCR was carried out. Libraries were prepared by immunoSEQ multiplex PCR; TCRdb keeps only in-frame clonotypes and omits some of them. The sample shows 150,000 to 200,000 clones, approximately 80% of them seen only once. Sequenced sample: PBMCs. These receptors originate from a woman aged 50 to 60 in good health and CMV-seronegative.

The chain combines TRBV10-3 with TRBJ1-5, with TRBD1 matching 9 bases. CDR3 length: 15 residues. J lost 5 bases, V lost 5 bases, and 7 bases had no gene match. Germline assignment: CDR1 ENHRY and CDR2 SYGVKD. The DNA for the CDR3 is TGTGCCATCAGTAGTGGACAGGGGACGGATCAGCCCCAGCATTTT. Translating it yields CAISSGQGTDQPQHF.

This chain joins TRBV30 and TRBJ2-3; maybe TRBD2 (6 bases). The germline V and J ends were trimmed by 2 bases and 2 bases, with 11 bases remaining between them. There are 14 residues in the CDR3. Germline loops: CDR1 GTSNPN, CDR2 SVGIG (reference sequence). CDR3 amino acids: CAWSRVADTDTQYF. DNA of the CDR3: TGTGCCTGGAGTCGGGTAGCGGACACAGATACGCAGTATTTT.

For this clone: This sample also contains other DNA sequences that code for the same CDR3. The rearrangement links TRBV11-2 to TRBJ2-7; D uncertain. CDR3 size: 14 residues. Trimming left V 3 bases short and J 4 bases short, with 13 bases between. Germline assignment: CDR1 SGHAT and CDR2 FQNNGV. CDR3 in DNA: TGTGCCAGCAGCTTCAGAGCGATCAAATACGAGCAGTACTTC. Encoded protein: CASSFRAIKYEQYF.

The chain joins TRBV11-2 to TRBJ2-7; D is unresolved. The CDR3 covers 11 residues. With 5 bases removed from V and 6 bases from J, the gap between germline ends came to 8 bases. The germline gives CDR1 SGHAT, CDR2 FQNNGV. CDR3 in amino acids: CASSLLVEQYF. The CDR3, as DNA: TGTGCCAGCAGCCTTCTAGTCGAGCAGTACTTC.

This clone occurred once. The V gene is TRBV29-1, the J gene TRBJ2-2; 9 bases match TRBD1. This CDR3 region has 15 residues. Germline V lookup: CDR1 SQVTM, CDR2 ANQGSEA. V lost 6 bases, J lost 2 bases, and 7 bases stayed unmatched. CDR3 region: CSVSVTGGNTGELFF. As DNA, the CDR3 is TGCAGCGTCTCTGTGACAGGGGGAAACACCGGGGAGCTGTTTTTT.

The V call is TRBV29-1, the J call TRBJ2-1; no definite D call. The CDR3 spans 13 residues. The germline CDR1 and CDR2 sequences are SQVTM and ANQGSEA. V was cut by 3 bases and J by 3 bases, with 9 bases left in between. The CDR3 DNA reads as TGCAGCGTTGAGAGGCCGAGCTACAATGAGCAGTTCTTC. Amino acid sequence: CSVERPSYNEQFF.

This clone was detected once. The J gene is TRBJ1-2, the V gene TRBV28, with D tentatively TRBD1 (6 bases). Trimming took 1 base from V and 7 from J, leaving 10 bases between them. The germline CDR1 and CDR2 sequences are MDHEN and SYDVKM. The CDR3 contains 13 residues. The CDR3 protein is CASSLSYRVGYTF. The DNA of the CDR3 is TGTGCCAGCAGTTTATCGTACAGGGTTGGCTACACCTTC.

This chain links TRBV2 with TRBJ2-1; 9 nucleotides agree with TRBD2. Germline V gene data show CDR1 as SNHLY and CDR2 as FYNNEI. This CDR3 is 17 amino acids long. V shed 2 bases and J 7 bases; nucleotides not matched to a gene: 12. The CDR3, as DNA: TGTGCCAGCAGTGAATTGCGGGAGGGCCCTTATCGTAATGAGCAGTTCTTC. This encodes CASSELREGPYRNEQFF.

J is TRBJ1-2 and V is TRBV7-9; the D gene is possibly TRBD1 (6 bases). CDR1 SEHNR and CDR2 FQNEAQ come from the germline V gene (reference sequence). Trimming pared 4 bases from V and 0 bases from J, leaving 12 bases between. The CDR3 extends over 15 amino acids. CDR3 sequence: CASSSHRVTNYGYTF. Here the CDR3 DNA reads TGTGCCAGCAGCTCACACAGGGTTACTAACTATGGCTACACCTTC.

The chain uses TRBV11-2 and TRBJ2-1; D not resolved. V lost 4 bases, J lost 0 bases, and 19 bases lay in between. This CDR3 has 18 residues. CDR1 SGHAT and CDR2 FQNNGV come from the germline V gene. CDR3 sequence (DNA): TGTGCCAGCAGCTCACCCCCTACTCCGGTTGGCTCCTACAATGAGCAGTTCTTC. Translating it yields CASSSPPTPVGSYNEQFF.

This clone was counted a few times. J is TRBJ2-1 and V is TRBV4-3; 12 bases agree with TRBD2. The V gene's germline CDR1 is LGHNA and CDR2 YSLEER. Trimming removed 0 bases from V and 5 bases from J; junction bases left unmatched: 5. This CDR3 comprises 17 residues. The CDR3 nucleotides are TGCGCCAGCAGCCAAGACCCACTAGCGGGGGGCAACAATGAGCAGTTCTTC. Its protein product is CASSQDPLAGGNNEQFF.

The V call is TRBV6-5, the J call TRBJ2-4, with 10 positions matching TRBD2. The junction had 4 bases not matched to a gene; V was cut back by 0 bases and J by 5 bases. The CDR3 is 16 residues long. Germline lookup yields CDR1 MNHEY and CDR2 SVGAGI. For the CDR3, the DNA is TGTGCCAGCAGTTACTCGATTAGCGGGGGGCAAAACATTCAGTACTTC. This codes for CASSYSISGGQNIQYF.

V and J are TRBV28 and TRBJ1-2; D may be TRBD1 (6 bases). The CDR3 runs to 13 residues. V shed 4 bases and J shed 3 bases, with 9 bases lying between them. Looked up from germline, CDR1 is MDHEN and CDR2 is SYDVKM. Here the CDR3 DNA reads TGTGCCAGCAGTTCCACAGGGTACTATGGCTACACCTTC. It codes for CASSSTGYYGYTF.

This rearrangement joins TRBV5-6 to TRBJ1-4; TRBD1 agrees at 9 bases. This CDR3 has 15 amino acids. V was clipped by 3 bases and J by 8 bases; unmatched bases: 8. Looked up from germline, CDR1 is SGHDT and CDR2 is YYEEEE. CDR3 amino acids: CASSWGTGIGEKLFF. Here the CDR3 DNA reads TGTGCCAGCAGCTGGGGGACAGGGATAGGAGAAAAACTGTTTTTT. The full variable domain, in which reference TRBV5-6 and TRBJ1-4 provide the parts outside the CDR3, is DAGVTQSPTHLIKTRGQQVTLRCSPKSGHDTVSWYQQALGQGPQFIFQYYEEEERQRGNFPDRFSGHQFPNYSSELNVNALLLGDSALYLCASSWGTGIGEKLFFGSGTQLSVL.

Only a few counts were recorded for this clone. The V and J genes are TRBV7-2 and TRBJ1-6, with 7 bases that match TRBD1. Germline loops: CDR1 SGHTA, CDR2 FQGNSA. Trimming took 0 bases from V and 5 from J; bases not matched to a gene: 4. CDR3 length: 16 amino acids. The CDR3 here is CASSLAVQGDNSPLHF. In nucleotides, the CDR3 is TGTGCCAGCAGCTTAGCGGTGCAGGGGGATAATTCACCCCTCCACTTT.

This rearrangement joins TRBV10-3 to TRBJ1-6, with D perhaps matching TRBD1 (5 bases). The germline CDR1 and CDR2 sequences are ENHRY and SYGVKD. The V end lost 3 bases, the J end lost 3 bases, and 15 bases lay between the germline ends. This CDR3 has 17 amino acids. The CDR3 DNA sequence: TGTGCCATCAGTGATCGACAGCTATTCCTCTATAATTCACCCCTCCACTTT. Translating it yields CAISDRQLFLYNSPLHF.

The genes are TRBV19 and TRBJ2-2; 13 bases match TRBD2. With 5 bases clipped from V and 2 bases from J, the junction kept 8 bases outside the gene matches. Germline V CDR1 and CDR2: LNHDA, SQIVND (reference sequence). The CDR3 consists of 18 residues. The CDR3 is CASSPRGLAGPNTGELFF. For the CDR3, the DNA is TGTGCCAGTAGTCCAAGGGGACTAGCGGGACCTAACACCGGGGAGCTGTTTTTT.

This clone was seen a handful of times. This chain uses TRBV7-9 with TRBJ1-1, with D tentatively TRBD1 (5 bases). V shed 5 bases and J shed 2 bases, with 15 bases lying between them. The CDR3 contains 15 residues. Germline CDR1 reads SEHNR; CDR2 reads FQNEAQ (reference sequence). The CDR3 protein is CASSRRGGENTEAFF. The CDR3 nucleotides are TGTGCCAGCAGCCGCCGCGGGGGAGAAAACACTGAAGCTTTCTTT.

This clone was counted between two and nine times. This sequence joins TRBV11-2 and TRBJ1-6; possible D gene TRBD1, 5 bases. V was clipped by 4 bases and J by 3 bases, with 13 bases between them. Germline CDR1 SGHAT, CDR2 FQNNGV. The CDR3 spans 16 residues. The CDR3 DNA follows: TGTGCCAGCAGCTCCCTAGATAGGGGCTATAATTCACCCCTCCACTTT. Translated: CASSSLDRGYNSPLHF. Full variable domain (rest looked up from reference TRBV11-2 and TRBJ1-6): EAGVAQSPRYKIIEKRQSVAFWCNPISGHATLYWYQQILGQGPKLLIQFQNNGVVDDSQLPKDRFSAERLKGVDSTLKIQPAKLEDSAVYLCASSSLDRGYNSPLHFGNGTRLTVT.

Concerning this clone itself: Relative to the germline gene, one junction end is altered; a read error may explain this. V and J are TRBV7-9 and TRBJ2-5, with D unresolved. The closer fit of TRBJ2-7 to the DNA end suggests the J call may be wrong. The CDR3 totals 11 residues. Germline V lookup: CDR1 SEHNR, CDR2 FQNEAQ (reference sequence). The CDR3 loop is CASSPSNEQYF. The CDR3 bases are TGTGCCAGCAGCCCCTCCAACGAGCAGTACTTC.

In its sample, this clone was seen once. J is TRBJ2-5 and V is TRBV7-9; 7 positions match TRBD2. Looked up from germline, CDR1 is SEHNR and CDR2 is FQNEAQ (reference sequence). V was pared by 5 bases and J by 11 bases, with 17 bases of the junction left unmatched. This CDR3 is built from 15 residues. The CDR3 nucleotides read TGTGCCAGCAGCCTACAAGGGACTACCCCTGCGGAGCAGTACTTC. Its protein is CASSLQGTTPAEQYF.

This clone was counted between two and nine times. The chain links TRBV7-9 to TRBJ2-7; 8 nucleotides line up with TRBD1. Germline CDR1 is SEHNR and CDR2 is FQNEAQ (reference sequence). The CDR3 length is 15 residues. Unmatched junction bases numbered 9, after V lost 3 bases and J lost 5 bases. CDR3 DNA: TGTGCCAGCAGCTTCTTCGGACAGGGAAAGAACGAGCAGTACTTC. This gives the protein CASSFFGQGKNEQYF.

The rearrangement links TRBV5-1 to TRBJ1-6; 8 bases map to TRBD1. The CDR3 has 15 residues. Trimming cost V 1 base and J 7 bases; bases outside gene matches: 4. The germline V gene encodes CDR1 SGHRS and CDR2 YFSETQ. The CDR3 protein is CASSLSQGANSPLHF. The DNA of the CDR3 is TGCGCCAGCAGCTTGTCGCAGGGGGCGAATTCACCCCTCCACTTT. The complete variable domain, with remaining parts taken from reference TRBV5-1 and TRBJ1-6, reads KAGVTQTPRYLIKTRGQQVTLSCSPISGHRSVSWYQQTPGQGLQFLFEYFSETQRNKGNFPGRFSGRQFSNSRSEMNVSTLELGDSALYLCASSLSQGANSPLHFGNGTRLTVT.

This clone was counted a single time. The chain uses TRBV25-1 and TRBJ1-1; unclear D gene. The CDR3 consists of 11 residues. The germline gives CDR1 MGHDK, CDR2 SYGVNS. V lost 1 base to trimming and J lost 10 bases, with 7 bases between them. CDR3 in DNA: TGTGCCAGCAGTGAATTAGGAGGAGCTTTCTTT. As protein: CASSELGGAFF. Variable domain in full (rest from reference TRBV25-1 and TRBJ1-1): EADIYQTPRYLVIGTGKKITLECSQTMGHDKMYWYQQDPGMELHLIHYSYGVNSTEKGDLSSESTVSRIRTEHFPLTLESARPSHTSQYLCASSELGGAFFGQGTRLTVV.

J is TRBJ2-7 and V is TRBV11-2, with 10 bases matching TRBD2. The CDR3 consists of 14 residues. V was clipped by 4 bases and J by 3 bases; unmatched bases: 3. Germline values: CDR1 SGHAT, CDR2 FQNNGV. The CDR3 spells CASSSSGRGYEQYF. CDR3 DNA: TGTGCCAGCAGCTCAAGCGGGAGGGGCTACGAGCAGTACTTC.

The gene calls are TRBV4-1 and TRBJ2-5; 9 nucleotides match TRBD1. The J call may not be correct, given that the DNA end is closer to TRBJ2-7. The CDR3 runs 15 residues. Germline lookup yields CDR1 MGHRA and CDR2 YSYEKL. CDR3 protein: CASSQDRTGAYEQYF. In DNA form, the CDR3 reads TGCGCCAGCAGCCAAGACAGGACAGGGGCCTACGAGCAGTACTTC.

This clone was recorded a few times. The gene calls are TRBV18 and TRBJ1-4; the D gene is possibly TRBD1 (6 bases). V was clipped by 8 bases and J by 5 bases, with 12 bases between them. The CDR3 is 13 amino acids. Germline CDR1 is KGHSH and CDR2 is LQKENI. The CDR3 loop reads CASTPGQNEKLFF. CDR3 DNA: TGTGCCAGCACGCCCGGACAGAATGAAAAACTGTTTTTT. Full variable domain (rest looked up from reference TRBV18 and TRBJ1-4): NAGVMQNPRHLVRRRGQEARLRCSPMKGHSHVYWYRQLPEEGLKFMVYLQKENIIDESGMPKERFSAEFPKEGPSILRIQQVVRGDSAAYFCASTPGQNEKLFFGSGTQLSVL.

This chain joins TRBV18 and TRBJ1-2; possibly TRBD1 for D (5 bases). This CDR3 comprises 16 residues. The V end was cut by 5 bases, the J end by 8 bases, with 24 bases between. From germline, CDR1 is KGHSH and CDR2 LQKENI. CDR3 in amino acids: CASSSQPPDSGGGYTF. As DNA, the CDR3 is TGTGCCAGCTCAAGCCAACCCCCGGATTCTGGGGGGGGCTACACCTTC.

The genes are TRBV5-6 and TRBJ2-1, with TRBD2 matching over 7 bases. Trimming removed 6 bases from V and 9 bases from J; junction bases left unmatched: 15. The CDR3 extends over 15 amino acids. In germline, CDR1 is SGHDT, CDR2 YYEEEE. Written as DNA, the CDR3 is TGTGCCAGCAACACTGGGGGGGGTGGGGGAGGTGAGCAGTTCTTC. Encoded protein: CASNTGGGGGGEQFF.

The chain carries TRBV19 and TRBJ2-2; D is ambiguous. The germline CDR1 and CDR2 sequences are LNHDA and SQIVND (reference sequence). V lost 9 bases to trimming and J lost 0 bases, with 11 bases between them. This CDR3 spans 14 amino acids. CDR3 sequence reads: CASRTKTNTGELFF. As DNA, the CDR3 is TGTGCCAGCAGAACCAAAACGAACACCGGGGAGCTGTTTTTT. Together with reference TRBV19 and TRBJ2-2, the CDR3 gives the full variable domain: DGGITQSPKYLFRKEGQNVTLSCEQNLNHDAMYWYRQDPGQGLRLIYYSQIVNDFQKGDIAEGYSVSREKKESFPLTVTSAQKNPTAFYLCASRTKTNTGELFFGEGSRLTVL.

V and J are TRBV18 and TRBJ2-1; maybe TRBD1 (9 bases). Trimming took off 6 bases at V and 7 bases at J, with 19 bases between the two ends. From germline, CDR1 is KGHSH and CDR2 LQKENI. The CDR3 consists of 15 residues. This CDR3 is CASSIGQGTSNEQFF. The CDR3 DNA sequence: TGTGCCAGCTCCATTGGACAGGGGACTAGTAATGAGCAGTTCTTC. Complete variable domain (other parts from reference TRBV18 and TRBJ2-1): NAGVMQNPRHLVRRRGQEARLRCSPMKGHSHVYWYRQLPEEGLKFMVYLQKENIIDESGMPKERFSAEFPKEGPSILRIQQVVRGDSAAYFCASSIGQGTSNEQFFGPGTRLTVL.

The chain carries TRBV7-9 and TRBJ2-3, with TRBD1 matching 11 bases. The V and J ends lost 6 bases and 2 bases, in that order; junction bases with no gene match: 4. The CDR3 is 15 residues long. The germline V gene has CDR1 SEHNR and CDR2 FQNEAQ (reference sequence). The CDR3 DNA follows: TGTGCCAGCAGTAGCGGACAGGGGGCCACAGATACGCAGTATTTT. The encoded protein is CASSSGQGATDTQYF.